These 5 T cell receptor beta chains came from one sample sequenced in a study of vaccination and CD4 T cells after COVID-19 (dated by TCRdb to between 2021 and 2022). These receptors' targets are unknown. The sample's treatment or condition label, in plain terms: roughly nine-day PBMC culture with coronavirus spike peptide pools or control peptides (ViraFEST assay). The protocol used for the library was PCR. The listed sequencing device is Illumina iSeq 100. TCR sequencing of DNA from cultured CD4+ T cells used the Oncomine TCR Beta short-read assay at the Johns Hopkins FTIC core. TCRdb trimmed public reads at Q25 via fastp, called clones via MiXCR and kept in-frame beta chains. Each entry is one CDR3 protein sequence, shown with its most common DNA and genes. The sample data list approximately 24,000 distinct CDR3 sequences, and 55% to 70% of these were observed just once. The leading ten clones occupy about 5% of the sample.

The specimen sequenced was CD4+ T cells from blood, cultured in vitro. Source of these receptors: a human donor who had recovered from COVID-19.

The CDR3 sequence: CASSYMGIDRGGANVLTF. CDR3 bases: TGTGCCAGCAGTTACATGGGAATTGATCGAGGTGGGGCCAACGTCCTGACTTTC. The chain carries TRBV6-5 and TRBJ2-6; the D is unclear. Germline V gene data show CDR1 as MNHEY and CDR2 as SVGAGI. The CDR3 runs 18 residues. V lost 2 bases, J lost 3 bases, and 17 bases lay in between.

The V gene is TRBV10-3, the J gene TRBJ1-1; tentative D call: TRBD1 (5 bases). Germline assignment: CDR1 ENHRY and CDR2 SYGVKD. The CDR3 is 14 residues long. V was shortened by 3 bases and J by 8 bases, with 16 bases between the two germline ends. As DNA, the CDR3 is TGTGCCATCAGTGATACGACAGAGAGGTGGGAAGCTTTCTTT. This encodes CAISDTTERWEAFF.

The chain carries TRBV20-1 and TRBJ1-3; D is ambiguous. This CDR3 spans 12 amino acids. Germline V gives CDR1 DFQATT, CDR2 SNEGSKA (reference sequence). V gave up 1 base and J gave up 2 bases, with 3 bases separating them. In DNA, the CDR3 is TGCAGTGCTAGAGCGGCTGGAAACACCATATATTTT. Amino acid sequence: CSARAAGNTIYF.

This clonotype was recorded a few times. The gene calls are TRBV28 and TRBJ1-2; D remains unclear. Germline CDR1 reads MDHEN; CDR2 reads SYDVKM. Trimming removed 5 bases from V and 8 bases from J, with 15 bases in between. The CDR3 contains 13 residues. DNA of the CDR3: TGTGCCAGCAGTCCCCCTTCAGGAGGAGGCTACACCTTC. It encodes CASSPPSGGGYTF.

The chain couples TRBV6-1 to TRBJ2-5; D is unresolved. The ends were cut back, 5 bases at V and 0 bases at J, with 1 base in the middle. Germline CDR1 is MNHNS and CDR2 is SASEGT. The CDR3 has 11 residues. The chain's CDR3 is CASSNQETQYF. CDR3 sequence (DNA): TGTGCCAGCAGTAACCAAGAGACCCAGTACTTC.